This is a list of T cell receptor beta chains from one sample in a study of blood T cell repertoires in COVID-19. Some clones are missing from TCRdb's copy, which holds only in-frame ones; the method was immunoSEQ multiplex PCR. Here the sample spans about 310,000 clones, roughly 84% being singletons. The sequencing sample was made of peripheral blood. The source of these receptors is a man between 45 and 60 years old with active or convalescent COVID-19. CDR3s leave out the opening cysteine and the closing phenylalanine or tryptophan. Each record gives: J gene, clone size, V gene, CDR3 protein. The size entry is marked missing in some rows and otherwise reads once, few, many or a size class.

j_call: TRBJ1-6
clone_size: -
v_call: TRBV5-1
cdr3_aa: ASSDSQPGRNSPLH

j_call: TRBJ1-1
clone_size: once
v_call: TRBV20-1
cdr3_aa: SASRQAGTEAF

j_call: TRBJ2-2
clone_size: -
v_call: TRBV6-6
cdr3_aa: ACTERNTGELF

j_call: TRBJ2-1
clone_size: -
v_call: TRBV7-9
cdr3_aa: ASSSPRGKQF

j_call: TRBJ2-7
clone_size: -
v_call: TRBV6-5
cdr3_aa: ASSYSDRANEQY

j_call: TRBJ1-2
clone_size: -
v_call: TRBV5-4
cdr3_aa: ASSPGTGRTSNYGYT

j_call: TRBJ2-7
clone_size: -
v_call: TRBV4-3
cdr3_aa: ASSPYYVDRDSSYEQY

j_call: TRBJ2-3
clone_size: once
v_call: TRBV4-1
cdr3_aa: ASSQGGGRMADTQY

j_call: TRBJ2-3
clone_size: -
v_call: TRBV9
cdr3_aa: ASSVAGNLYTQY

j_call: TRBJ1-6
clone_size: -
v_call: TRBV5-4
cdr3_aa: ASSWDRGNSPLH

j_call: TRBJ2-7
clone_size: few
v_call: TRBV5-4
cdr3_aa: ASSPTSGGADEQY

j_call: TRBJ2-2
clone_size: -
v_call: TRBV28
cdr3_aa: ASSSPGGSFTGELF

j_call: TRBJ1-5
clone_size: -
v_call: TRBV12-2
cdr3_aa: ASRSMDRRGNQPQH

j_call: TRBJ1-1
clone_size: -
v_call: TRBV6-5
cdr3_aa: ASQTSKNTEAF

j_call: TRBJ1-1
clone_size: -
v_call: TRBV30
cdr3_aa: AWIHGNTEAF

j_call: TRBJ2-5
clone_size: -
v_call: TRBV11-2
cdr3_aa: ASSLDSQETQY

j_call: TRBJ1-2
clone_size: -
v_call: TRBV28
cdr3_aa: ASSPDRGRRGYT

j_call: TRBJ2-2
clone_size: -
v_call: TRBV28
cdr3_aa: ASTPLAENTGELF

j_call: TRBJ1-5
clone_size: -
v_call: TRBV5-1
cdr3_aa: ASSGGANQPQH

j_call: TRBJ2-7
clone_size: -
v_call: TRBV5-1
cdr3_aa: ASSLGNSYEQY

j_call: TRBJ1-1
clone_size: -
v_call: TRBV19
cdr3_aa: ASSMAGYVGTEAF

j_call: TRBJ2-1
clone_size: many
v_call: TRBV28
cdr3_aa: ASSLWALAGGPGEQF

j_call: TRBJ2-7
clone_size: -
v_call: TRBV6-5
cdr3_aa: ASSYPRGTLLYEQY

j_call: TRBJ2-5
clone_size: -
v_call: TRBV5-1
cdr3_aa: ASSSGQGGQETQY

j_call: TRBJ1-3
clone_size: once
v_call: TRBV5-1
cdr3_aa: ASSSTPGGTRNTIY

j_call: TRBJ2-5
clone_size: -
v_call: TRBV28
cdr3_aa: ASSLLSSGGAETQY

j_call: TRBJ2-2
clone_size: -
v_call: TRBV18
cdr3_aa: ASSRWTSGLANTGELF

j_call: TRBJ2-1
clone_size: -
v_call: TRBV7-3
cdr3_aa: ASSQAGDSYNEQF

j_call: TRBJ2-7
clone_size: -
v_call: TRBV24-1
cdr3_aa: ATSEVSTGQYYEQY

j_call: TRBJ1-5
clone_size: few
v_call: TRBV19
cdr3_aa: ASSPRAGHSNQPQH

j_call: TRBJ2-3
clone_size: -
v_call: TRBV4-1
cdr3_aa: ASSPGQDPTDTQY

j_call: TRBJ1-1
clone_size: -
v_call: TRBV10-3
cdr3_aa: AISEQGENTEAF

j_call: TRBJ1-2
clone_size: -
v_call: TRBV27
cdr3_aa: ASSLMGPNYGYT

j_call: TRBJ1-5
clone_size: -
v_call: TRBV7-9
cdr3_aa: ARTGIDQPQH

j_call: TRBJ2-1
clone_size: -
v_call: TRBV28
cdr3_aa: ASSSTGQLAGSEQF

j_call: TRBJ1-5
clone_size: once
v_call: TRBV6-5
cdr3_aa: ASRRDRVGQPQH

j_call: TRBJ1-2
clone_size: -
v_call: TRBV6-2/TRBV6-3
cdr3_aa: ASSYSRTGGDYGYT

j_call: -
clone_size: -
v_call: TRBV11-1
cdr3_aa: ASSLGGQSYEQY

j_call: TRBJ2-2
clone_size: -
v_call: TRBV19
cdr3_aa: ASRPAGTTNTGELF

j_call: TRBJ2-1
clone_size: -
v_call: TRBV5-4
cdr3_aa: ASSLEGGHNEQF

j_call: TRBJ2-2
clone_size: -
v_call: TRBV2
cdr3_aa: ASRGSSAPNTGELF

j_call: TRBJ1-1
clone_size: few
v_call: TRBV6-5
cdr3_aa: ASSYLFRGDHTEAF

j_call: TRBJ1-2
clone_size: -
v_call: TRBV28
cdr3_aa: ASSGVNYGYT

j_call: TRBJ2-4
clone_size: many
v_call: TRBV4-2
cdr3_aa: ASSHTSGGGRNIQY

j_call: TRBJ1-4
clone_size: -
v_call: TRBV10-3
cdr3_aa: AIQGAREEKLF